The clone carrying this TCR beta chain was seen at least ten times. This record belongs to a study of metastatic and nonmetastatic thyroid tumors. At the level of the study: Repertoire data that came from the blood and tumor or nodule tissue of malignant and benign thyroid patients were compared.

In the original processing: A distant-metastasis classifier for papillary thyroid cancer was built using CDR3 differences across clinicopathological groups. TCRdb reprocessed the PCR reads via MiXCR. Here the V and J calls rest on TCRdb's processing, not on the authors' analysis. The sample records under 60,000 clones, roughly a fifth being singletons. CDR3 length: 13 residues. Trimming took off 4 bases at V and 3 bases at J, with 6 bases between the two ends. Germline V CDR1 and CDR2: MRHNA, SNTAGT. Prior to thyroid surgery, none of the patients had received any treatment. The clonotype originates from a male donor with papillary thyroid cancer or a benign thyroid nodule (not recorded which). Some clones in this sample may be carry-over from other donors' samples. The chain carries TRBV6-4 and TRBJ2-2; D may be TRBD2 (6 bases). The specimen sequenced was blood. The CDR3, as DNA: TGTGCCAGCAGTGCGGGAGACACCGGGGAGCTGTTTTTT. This codes for CASSAGDTGELFF.